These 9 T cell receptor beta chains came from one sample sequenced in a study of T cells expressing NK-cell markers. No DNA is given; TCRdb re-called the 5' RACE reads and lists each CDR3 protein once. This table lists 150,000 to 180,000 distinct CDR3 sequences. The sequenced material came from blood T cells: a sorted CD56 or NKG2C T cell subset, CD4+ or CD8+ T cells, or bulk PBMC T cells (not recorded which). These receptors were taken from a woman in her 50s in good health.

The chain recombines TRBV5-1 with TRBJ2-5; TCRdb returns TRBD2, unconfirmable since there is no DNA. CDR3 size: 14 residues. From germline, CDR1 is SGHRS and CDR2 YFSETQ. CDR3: CASSAALYGETQYF. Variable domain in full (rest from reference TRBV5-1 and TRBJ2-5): KAGVTQTPRYLIKTRGQQVTLSCSPISGHRSVSWYQQTPGQGLQFLFEYFSETQRNKGNFPGRFSGRQFSNSRSEMNVSTLELGDSALYLCASSAALYGETQYFGPGTRLLVL.

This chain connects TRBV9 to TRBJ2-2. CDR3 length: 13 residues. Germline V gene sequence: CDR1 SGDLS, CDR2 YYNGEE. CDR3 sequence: CASSVMITGELFF. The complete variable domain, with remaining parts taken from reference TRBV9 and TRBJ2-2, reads DSGVTQTPKHLITATGQRVTLRCSPRSGDLSVYWYQQSLDQGLQFLIQYYNGEERAKGNILERFSAQQFPDLHSELNLSSLELGDSALYFCASSVMITGELFFGEGSRLTVL.

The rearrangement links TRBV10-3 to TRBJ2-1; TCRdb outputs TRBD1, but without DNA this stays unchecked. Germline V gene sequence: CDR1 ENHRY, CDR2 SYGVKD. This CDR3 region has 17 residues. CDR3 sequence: CAISDQSSLGPGDEQFF.

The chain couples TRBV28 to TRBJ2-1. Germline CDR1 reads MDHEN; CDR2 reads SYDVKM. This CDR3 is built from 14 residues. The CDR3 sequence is CASSLHTGYNEQFF.

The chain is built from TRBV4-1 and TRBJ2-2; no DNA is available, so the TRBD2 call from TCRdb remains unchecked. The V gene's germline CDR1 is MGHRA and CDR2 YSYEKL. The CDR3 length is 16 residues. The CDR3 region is CASSQIRQGGNGELFF.

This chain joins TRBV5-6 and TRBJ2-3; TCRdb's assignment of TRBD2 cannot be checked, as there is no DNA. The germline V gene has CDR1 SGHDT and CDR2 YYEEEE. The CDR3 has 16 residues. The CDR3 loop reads CASSSDPGGRTDTQYF.

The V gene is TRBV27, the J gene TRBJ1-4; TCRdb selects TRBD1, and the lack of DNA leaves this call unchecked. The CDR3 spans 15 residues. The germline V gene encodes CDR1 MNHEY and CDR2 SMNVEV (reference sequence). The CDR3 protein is CASSLYSGGTEKLFF.

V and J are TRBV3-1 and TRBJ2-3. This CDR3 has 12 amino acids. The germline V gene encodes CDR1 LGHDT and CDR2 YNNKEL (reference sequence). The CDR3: CASSQEPDTQYF.

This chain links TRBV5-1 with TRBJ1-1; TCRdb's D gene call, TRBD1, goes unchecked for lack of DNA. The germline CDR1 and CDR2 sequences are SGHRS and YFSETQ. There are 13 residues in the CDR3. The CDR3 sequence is CASSELQTGAGFF.